This T cell receptor (beta chain) was obtained from a study of T cell repertoires in cytomegalovirus infection. In the study overall: Well-studied HLA-B-restricted epitopes and recently identified HLA-C-restricted epitopes of CMV were both used in the study. Overall study results and limits: There were HLA-C-restricted CMV-specific TCR beta clonotypes dominating the ex vivo response.

TCRdb recomputed calls from the reads with MiXCR, one row per CDR3 protein. The sample yields approximately 910,000 distinct CDR3 sequences, around 30% seen once. This clonotype was observed at least ten times. The antigen is unknown. This CDR3 has 15 amino acids. V lost 5 bases to trimming and J lost 8 bases; unmatched junction nucleotides: 7. CDR1 SEHNR and CDR2 FQNEAQ come from the germline V gene (reference sequence). The rearrangement uses TRBV7-9 and TRBJ2-1; 12 bases map to TRBD2. This receptor was obtained from a human donor in good health (CMV status not recorded). Some clones in this sample may be carry-over from other donors' samples. Specimen: cultured CD8+ T cells from PBMCs, collected from culture after CMV antigen stimulation. CDR3 in amino acids: CASSPSSGGADEQFF. DNA for the CDR3: TGTGCCAGCAGCCCGTCTAGCGGGGGGGCGGATGAGCAGTTCTTC.